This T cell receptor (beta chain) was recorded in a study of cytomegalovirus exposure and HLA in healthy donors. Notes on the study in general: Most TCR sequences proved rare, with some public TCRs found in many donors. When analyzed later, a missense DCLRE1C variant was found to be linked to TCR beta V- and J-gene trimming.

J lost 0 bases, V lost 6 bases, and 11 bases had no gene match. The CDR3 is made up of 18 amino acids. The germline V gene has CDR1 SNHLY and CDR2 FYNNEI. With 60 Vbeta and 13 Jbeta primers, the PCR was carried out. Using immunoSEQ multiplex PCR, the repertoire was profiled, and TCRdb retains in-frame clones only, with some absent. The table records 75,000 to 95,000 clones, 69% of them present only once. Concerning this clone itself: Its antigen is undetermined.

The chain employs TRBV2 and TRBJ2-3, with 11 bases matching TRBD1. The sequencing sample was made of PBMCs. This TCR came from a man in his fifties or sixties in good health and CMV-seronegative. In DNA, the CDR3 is TGTGCCAGCAGACCCGGGACAGGGGGTGCTTCTAGCACAGATACGCAGTATTTT. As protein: CASRPGTGGASSTDTQYF.